One and the same sample provided the 30 T cell receptor beta chains below, sequenced in a study of OX40 agonist ivuxolimab in advanced cancers. The assay was immunoSEQ multiplex PCR, and TCRdb's table has in-frame clones only and misses some. The data hold some 80,000 clones, with approximately 84% observed a single time. The material sequenced was CD4+ or CD8+ T cells sorted from blood, taken in a trial of the OX40 agonist ivuxolimab. These receptors all stem from an adult with an advanced solid tumor such as melanoma, head and neck, liver or kidney cancer.

V is TRBV11-2 and J is TRBJ2-1; no definite D call. This CDR3 has 13 amino acids. Per germline, CDR1 SGHAT and CDR2 FQNNGV. With 5 bases removed from V and 9 bases from J, the gap between germline ends came to 14 bases. CDR3 loop: CASSPDSLGEQFF. Here the CDR3 DNA reads TGTGCCAGCAGCCCAGACTCGCTGGGTGAGCAGTTCTTC.

The V gene is TRBV2, the J gene TRBJ1-3, with D possibly TRBD1 on 6 matching bases. Trimming took 7 bases from V and 0 from J, leaving 16 bases between them. The CDR3 consists of 16 residues. CDR1 and CDR2 (germline): SNHLY, FYNNEI. CDR3 amino acids: CASTPGAPSSGNTIYF. The CDR3, as DNA: TGTGCCAGCACCCCGGGGGCCCCGAGCTCTGGAAACACCATATATTTT.

The chain employs TRBV27 and TRBJ2-5, with a possible D match to TRBD2 (5 bases). The J call is uncertain, as TRBJ2-7 better fits the DNA end. This CDR3 region has 15 residues. Germline CDR1 MNHEY, CDR2 SMNVEV (reference sequence). The CDR3 coding sequence is TGTGCCAGCAGTTTATACCCGGGATCTAGCTACGAGCAGTACTTC. Its translation is CASSLYPGSSYEQYF.

This clone was found once. The V and J genes are TRBV5-1 and TRBJ1-5, with TRBD1 matching 8 bases. The CDR3 is 15 amino acids. V shed 0 bases, J shed 9 bases, and the junction held 8 bases outside the gene matches. Germline values: CDR1 SGHRS, CDR2 YFSETQ. The CDR3 DNA reads as TGCGCCAGCAGCTTGGCGGGACAGGACGTTCCGCCCCAGCATTTT. Its protein is CASSLAGQDVPPQHF.

This rearrangement joins TRBV7-2 to TRBJ2-5; 13 nucleotides agree with TRBD2. The CDR3 length is 16 residues. Trimming took 4 bases from V and 3 from J; bases not matched to a gene: 5. Germline V lookup: CDR1 SGHTA, CDR2 FQGNSA. CDR3 sequence (DNA): TGTGCCAGCAGCTCTTCCGGGACTAGCGGGGAAGAGACCCAGTACTTC. It specifies CASSSSGTSGEETQYF.

This clone has just one count. J is TRBJ1-1 and V is TRBV28, with unresolved D. The V gene lost 4 bases and the J gene lost 0 bases, with 9 bases spanning the gap. There are 14 residues in the CDR3. Germline V gene sequence: CDR1 MDHEN, CDR2 SYDVKM. The CDR3 sequence is CASSYLDLNTEAFF. The CDR3 region has the DNA TGTGCCAGCAGTTACTTAGACCTGAACACTGAAGCTTTCTTT. The complete variable domain, with remaining parts taken from reference TRBV28 and TRBJ1-1, reads DVKVTQSSRYLVKRTGEKVFLECVQDMDHENMFWYRQDPGLGLRLIYFSYDVKMKEKGDIPEGYSVSREKKERFSLILESASTNQTSMYLCASSYLDLNTEAFFGQGTRLTVV.

The chain uses TRBV5-6 and TRBJ1-6; maybe TRBD1 (6 bases). The CDR3 is 16 residues long. The V end lost 2 bases, the J end lost 5 bases, and 14 bases lay between the germline ends. Germline V gene sequence: CDR1 SGHDT, CDR2 YYEEEE. CDR3 in DNA: TGTGCCAGCAGCTTTTTTTGGAACAGGGATAATTCACCCCTCCACTTT. Translation gives CASSFFWNRDNSPLHF.

The chain employs TRBV21-1 and TRBJ2-5; whether TRBD2, the table's D call, matches the DNA was not checked. TRBV21-1 is deemed a pseudogene. The CDR3 runs 17 residues. CDR3 region: CASSKDASGGAEETQYF. Written as DNA, the CDR3 is TGTGCCAGCAGCAAAGATGCTAGCGGGGGGGCCGAAGAGACCCAGTACTTC.

The CDR3 DNA sequence: TGTGCCAGCAGGCAAACGAGCGGTGAGCAGTTCTTC. Its translation: CASRQTSGEQFF. The chain couples TRBV11-3 to TRBJ2-1; a possible D gene is TRBD2 (5 bases). The germline V gene has CDR1 SGHNT and CDR2 YENEEA. CDR3 size: 12 residues. Trimming pared 6 bases from V and 9 bases from J, leaving 12 bases between.

The chain joins TRBV28 to TRBJ2-2; weak D call: TRBD1 (5 bases). CDR3 length: 14 residues. Germline lookup yields CDR1 MDHEN and CDR2 SYDVKM. V dropped 5 bases and J dropped 5 bases, with 12 bases sitting between them. CDR3 DNA: TGTGCCAGCAGTAAGGGGCCCGTGACCGGGGAGCTGTTTTTT. As protein: CASSKGPVTGELFF.

The chain combines TRBV6-1 with TRBJ2-2; no definite D call. CDR1 and CDR2 (germline): MNHNS, SASEGT. Trimming removed 7 bases from V and 5 bases from J, with 14 bases in between. The CDR3 totals 14 residues. In nucleotides, the CDR3 is TGTGCCAGCATGAGGAAAATAGGAACCGGGGAGCTGTTTTTT. This gives the protein CASMRKIGTGELFF.

The chain uses TRBV10-1 and TRBJ2-3; the match to TRBD1 covers 7 bases. The CDR3 has 14 amino acids. Germline CDR1 is WNHNN and CDR2 is SYGVQD (reference sequence). Unmatched junction bases numbered 6, after V lost 5 bases and J lost 4 bases. The CDR3 region is CASSRDSGADTQYF. The CDR3 DNA reads TGCGCCAGCAGTCGGGACAGTGGAGCAGATACGCAGTATTTT.

This chain joins TRBV2 and TRBJ2-2; TRBD1 matches at 8 bases. The V gene's germline CDR1 is SNHLY and CDR2 FYNNEI. With V trimmed by 4 bases and J by 6 bases, 10 bases remained unmatched. The CDR3 is 16 residues long. The CDR3 nucleotides read TGTGCCAGCAGTGGCGCCGGGACAGGATTATCCGGGGAGCTGTTTTTT. This gives the protein CASSGAGTGLSGELFF.

The chain joins TRBV19 to TRBJ1-1; D unclear. The CDR3 sequence is 13 residues long. CDR1 and CDR2 (germline): LNHDA, SQIVND (reference sequence). Trimming stripped 10 bases from V and 0 bases from J, with 12 bases between. CDR3 sequence: CATRILMNTEAFF. The CDR3 nucleotides read TGTGCCACCCGGATTTTAATGAACACTGAAGCTTTCTTT.

This chain links TRBV4-1 with TRBJ2-1; 9 nucleotides match TRBD2. The J segment lost 7 bases and the V segment lost 2 bases, leaving 12 bases of the junction unmatched. The CDR3 loop spans 17 amino acids. The germline V gene encodes CDR1 MGHRA and CDR2 YSYEKL. CDR3 coding DNA: TGCGCCAGCAGCCAAAAAGGGGCGGGGGGGGCTAGTAATGAGCAGTTCTTC. This translates into CASSQKGAGGASNEQFF.

This clone turned up a few times. The chain combines TRBV14 with TRBJ1-2, with TRBD1 as a possible D gene (6 bases). The germline V gene encodes CDR1 SGHDN and CDR2 FVKESK. The V end was cut by 3 bases, the J end by 2 bases, with 7 bases between. This CDR3 is 13 amino acids long. The CDR3 region is CASSHQGNYGYTF. CDR3 nucleotides: TGTGCCAGCAGCCATCAGGGGAACTATGGCTACACCTTC.

The chain is built from TRBV2 and TRBJ2-7; tentative D call: TRBD2 (7 bases). Looked up from germline, CDR1 is SNHLY and CDR2 is FYNNEI. The CDR3 has 13 residues. V was pared by 5 bases and J by 5 bases, with 13 bases between. The CDR3 bases are TGTGCCAGCAGTAGGCAAGGGGGGGACGAGCAGTACTTC. This sequence encodes CASSRQGGDEQYF.

This chain links TRBV4-3 with TRBJ1-5, with 7 positions matching TRBD1. The CDR3 totals 14 residues. CDR1 and CDR2 from the germline V gene are LGHNA and YSLEER. Trimming cost V 1 base and J 7 bases; bases outside gene matches: 4. CDR3 protein: CASSQATGLQPQHF. CDR3 DNA sequence: TGCGCCAGCAGCCAAGCGACAGGGCTACAGCCCCAGCATTTT.

The chain has TRBV7-8 and TRBJ2-1; D might be TRBD1 or TRBD2, each matching 5 bases. Germline-derived CDR1 and CDR2 are SGHVS and FQNEAQ. The CDR3 is 15 amino acids. The germline V and J ends were trimmed by 3 bases and 4 bases, with 13 bases remaining between them. This CDR3 is CASSFFGALYNEQFF. CDR3 DNA: TGTGCCAGCAGCTTTTTCGGGGCGCTATACAATGAGCAGTTCTTC.

The chain combines TRBV6-5 with TRBJ1-2; D call uncertain. The germline V gene encodes CDR1 MNHEY and CDR2 SVGAGI. V dropped 1 base and J dropped 4 bases, with 13 bases sitting between them. CDR3 length: 15 amino acids. This CDR3 reads CASSYLSPSGYGYTF. The CDR3 DNA reads as TGTGCCAGCAGTTACTTGAGCCCGTCGGGCTATGGCTACACCTTC.

The CDR3 loop is CASSQDKWRGTEAFF. CDR3 sequence (DNA): TGCGCCAGCAGCCAAGACAAGTGGAGGGGCACTGAAGCTTTCTTT. J is TRBJ1-1 and V is TRBV4-3, with D possibly being TRBD1 (5 bases). The CDR3 has 15 amino acids. The ends were cut back, 0 bases at V and 4 bases at J, with 12 bases in the middle. Germline CDR1 is LGHNA and CDR2 is YSLEER.

The chain carries TRBV7-2 and TRBJ2-2; a possible D gene is TRBD2 (6 bases). Germline assignment: CDR1 SGHTA and CDR2 FQGNSA. V lost 5 bases and J 5 bases, leaving 15 bases between the germline ends. CDR3 size: 15 residues. The CDR3, as DNA: TGTGCCAGCAGCCTCTTATTGGGAGGTACCGGGGAGCTGTTTTTT. Amino acid sequence: CASSLLLGGTGELFF.

This clone was recorded once. J is TRBJ2-7 and V is TRBV2, with 8 nucleotides matching TRBD1. From germline, CDR1 is SNHLY and CDR2 FYNNEI. Trimming took 2 bases from V and 3 from J; bases not matched to a gene: 6. The length of the CDR3 is 15 residues. CDR3 nucleotides: TGTGCCAGCAGTGAATTAGGGACAGGCTACTACGAGCAGTACTTC. This gives the protein CASSELGTGYYEQYF.

The gene calls are TRBV28 and TRBJ1-5; D is ambiguous. CDR1 MDHEN and CDR2 SYDVKM come from the germline V gene. V was shortened by 4 bases and J by 2 bases, with 12 bases between the two germline ends. This CDR3 contains 15 residues. This chain's CDR3 is CASSSYGRGNQPQHF. The CDR3 DNA sequence: TGTGCCAGCAGTTCCTACGGACGGGGCAATCAGCCCCAGCATTTT.

The chain uses TRBV7-9 and TRBJ1-3; no clear D. The CDR3 has 16 residues. V lost 2 bases, J lost 0 bases, and 11 bases lay in between. Germline assignment: CDR1 SEHNR and CDR2 FQNEAQ (reference sequence). DNA for the CDR3: TGTGCCAGCAGCTTACACCTTACAAACTCTGGAAACACCATATATTTT. Amino acid sequence: CASSLHLTNSGNTIYF.

The rearrangement uses TRBV7-6 and TRBJ2-1; a weak D match, TRBD2 (6 bases). The CDR3 is 18 residues long. From germline, CDR1 is SGHVS and CDR2 FNYEAQ. V was shortened by 2 bases and J by 2 bases, with 19 bases between the two germline ends. This CDR3 is CASSLRGGTQFTYNEQFF. Here the CDR3 DNA reads TGTGCCAGCAGCTTAAGGGGTGGGACTCAATTTACCTACAATGAGCAGTTCTTC.

Many counts were recorded for this clone. The chain combines TRBV5-1 with TRBJ2-7, with 7 bases identical to TRBD1. The J segment lost 1 base and the V segment lost 4 bases, leaving 2 bases of the junction unmatched. The CDR3 is 13 residues long. Germline V gene sequence: CDR1 SGHRS, CDR2 YFSETQ. CDR3 in DNA: TGCGCCAGCAGCCGGGGACAGTCCTACGAGCAGTACTTC. It yields the protein CASSRGQSYEQYF.

A single count supports this clone. The chain uses TRBV7-2 and TRBJ2-5; 9 positions agree with TRBD2. CDR1 is SGHTA, CDR2 FQGNSA, per germline. V shed 5 bases, J shed 4 bases, and the junction held 11 bases outside the gene matches. CDR3 length equals 16 residues. Here the CDR3 reads CASSPSGASGLETQYF. The CDR3 DNA follows: TGTGCCAGCAGCCCTAGCGGGGCTAGCGGCTTAGAGACCCAGTACTTC.

The V and J genes are TRBV18 and TRBJ2-7; tentative D call: TRBD2 (5 bases). The germline V gene encodes CDR1 KGHSH and CDR2 LQKENI. V was pared by 3 bases and J by 6 bases, with 18 bases between. The CDR3 length is 15 residues. The CDR3 protein is CASSPREGRLSEQYF. The CDR3, as DNA: TGTGCCAGCTCACCCAGAGAGGGAAGATTGAGCGAGCAGTACTTC. The variable domain in full, completed from reference TRBV18 and TRBJ2-7, reads NAGVMQNPRHLVRRRGQEARLRCSPMKGHSHVYWYRQLPEEGLKFMVYLQKENIIDESGMPKERFSAEFPKEGPSILRIQQVVRGDSAAYFCASSPREGRLSEQYFGPGTRLTVT.

The chain recombines TRBV6-5 with TRBJ2-4, with 8 bases fitting TRBD2. From germline, CDR1 is MNHEY and CDR2 SVGAGI. The CDR3 is 13 amino acids. V lost 6 bases to trimming and J lost 12 bases; unmatched junction nucleotides: 10. CDR3 protein: CASSPGLASHQYF. The CDR3 nucleotides read TGTGCCAGCAGCCCAGGACTAGCCAGCCATCAGTACTTC.